Detailed here is one T cell receptor (beta chain). In the original analysis: Amplification with reference gene primers provided the estimates of nucleated cell counts. Clones were read by immunoSEQ multiplex PCR, and TCRdb kept only the in-frame ones, dropping some. That table is the source of V, J and clone size, and D and trimming were worked out from the DNA. The data hold roughly 320,000 clones, with just under 90% observed a single time. The sample originates from a study of blood T cell repertoires in COVID-19. Study summary: From the United States, Italy and Spain came samples of acute and convalescent COVID-19. From T cells, B-cell-depleted T cells, or PBMCs came the material, which was cDNA or gDNA.

Enrolment of Seattle patients took place during active infection, and they were followed longitudinally. The CDR3 is 15 residues long. Trimming cost V 1 base and J 3 bases; bases outside gene matches: 4. From germline, CDR1 is SGHRS and CDR2 YFSETQ. The chain recombines TRBV5-1 with TRBJ2-1; TRBD1 agrees at 7 bases. This sequence originates from a woman in her thirties with COVID-19, enrolled during active disease. Source material: peripheral blood. The CDR3, as DNA: TGCGCCAGCAGCTTGCTGGGGGACAGCTACAATGAGCAGTTCTTC. Its protein product is CASSLLGDSYNEQFF. The variable domain in full, completed from reference TRBV5-1 and TRBJ2-1, reads KAGVTQTPRYLIKTRGQQVTLSCSPISGHRSVSWYQQTPGQGLQFLFEYFSETQRNKGNFPGRFSGRQFSNSRSEMNVSTLELGDSALYLCASSLLGDSYNEQFFGPGTRLTVL.